A single sample is the source of the 27 T cell receptor beta chains below, sequenced in a study of blood T cell repertoires in COVID-19. The assay was immunoSEQ multiplex PCR, and TCRdb's table has in-frame clones only and misses some. The sample lists under 250,000 clones, roughly 87% occurring once. Material for sequencing was PBMCs or T cells enriched from blood (not recorded which). The receptors were gathered from a woman in her twenties or thirties with acute COVID-19.

The chain recombines TRBV18 with TRBJ1-1, with D unclear. CDR1 and CDR2 (germline): KGHSH, LQKENI. The CDR3 covers 15 residues. V was clipped by 0 bases and J by 0 bases, with 8 bases between them. CDR3 in amino acids: CASSPPNRLNTEAFF. DNA of the CDR3: TGTGCCAGCTCACCACCTAACAGATTGAACACTGAAGCTTTCTTT.

The chain recombines TRBV7-9 with TRBJ1-3; D gene unclear. The germline V and J ends were trimmed by 5 bases and 5 bases, with 13 bases remaining between them. The CDR3 extends over 14 amino acids. Germline CDR1 reads SEHNR; CDR2 reads FQNEAQ (reference sequence). CDR3: CASSRRIERNTIYF. Here the CDR3 DNA reads TGTGCCAGCAGCCGGCGGATAGAAAGAAACACCATATATTTT. Full variable domain (remainder filled in from reference TRBV7-9 and TRBJ1-3): DTGVSQNPRHKITKRGQNVTFRCDPISEHNRLYWYRQTLGQGPEFLTYFQNEAQLEKSRLLSDRFSAERPKGSFSTLEIQRTEQGDSAMYLCASSRRIERNTIYFGEGSWLTVV.

The chain combines TRBV7-9 with TRBJ2-7, with D possibly TRBD1 on 5 matching bases. V was pared by 1 base and J by 3 bases, with 10 bases between. Germline V gene sequence: CDR1 SEHNR, CDR2 FQNEAQ (reference sequence). The CDR3 loop spans 14 amino acids. The CDR3 DNA follows: TGTGCCAGCAGCTTAGGGACAAGGGGCTACGAGCAGTACTTC. It codes for CASSLGTRGYEQYF. Full variable domain (rest looked up from reference TRBV7-9 and TRBJ2-7): DTGVSQNPRHKITKRGQNVTFRCDPISEHNRLYWYRQTLGQGPEFLTYFQNEAQLEKSRLLSDRFSAERPKGSFSTLEIQRTEQGDSAMYLCASSLGTRGYEQYFGPGTRLTVT.

The rearrangement uses TRBV5-1 and TRBJ2-7, with D possibly TRBD2 on 6 matching bases. The V gene lost 4 bases and the J gene lost 1 base, with 12 bases spanning the gap. The germline gives CDR1 SGHRS, CDR2 YFSETQ. The CDR3 totals 14 residues. The CDR3 sequence: CASSPSGRSYEQYF. The CDR3 DNA reads TGCGCCAGCAGCCCGTCGGGGAGGTCCTACGAGCAGTACTTC.

This sequence joins TRBV3-1 (or the pseudogene TRBV3-2) and TRBJ2-7, with no clear D. The germline V gene encodes CDR1 LGHDT and CDR2 YNNKEL (reference sequence). The CDR3 extends over 16 amino acids. The germline V and J ends were trimmed by 0 bases and 5 bases, with 17 bases remaining between them. CDR3 in amino acids: CASSQDLESLDNEQYF. The CDR3 region has the DNA TGTGCCAGCAGCCAAGACCTCGAGTCCCTTGACAACGAGCAGTACTTC.

V gene TRBV11-2 combines with J gene TRBJ2-1; possible D gene TRBD2, 6 bases. V was clipped by 4 bases and J by 8 bases, with 12 bases between them. The germline V gene has CDR1 SGHAT and CDR2 FQNNGV. The CDR3 runs to 13 residues. The DNA of the CDR3 is TGTGCCAGCAGCTCCTGGGGGGATGATGAGCAGTTCTTC. Translated, it gives CASSSWGDDEQFF. Looking up the rest from reference TRBV11-2 and TRBJ2-1 gives the full variable domain: EAGVAQSPRYKIIEKRQSVAFWCNPISGHATLYWYQQILGQGPKLLIQFQNNGVVDDSQLPKDRFSAERLKGVDSTLKIQPAKLEDSAVYLCASSSWGDDEQFFGPGTRLTVL.

The rearrangement links TRBV20-1 to TRBJ1-1, with 7 bases matching TRBD1. The CDR3 spans 13 residues. The ends lost 3 bases at V and 5 bases at J; junction bases unmatched: 6. Germline CDR1 reads DFQATT; CDR2 reads SNEGSKA (reference sequence). In DNA, the CDR3 is TGCAGTGCTAGTCAGGGCAGGGGGACTGAAGCTTTCTTT. This codes for CSASQGRGTEAFF.

J is TRBJ1-1 and V is TRBV6-4; D is uncertain. Between the trimmed V and J ends, which lost 5 bases and 1 base, there was a span of 17 bases. In germline, CDR1 is MRHNA, CDR2 SNTAGT. This CDR3 has 16 residues. In nucleotides, the CDR3 is TGTGCCAGCAGTCCGACAAGGAGTCGGGGGAACACTGAAGCTTTCTTT. Residues: CASSPTRSRGNTEAFF.

The chain combines TRBV4-1 with TRBJ2-7; TRBD1 matches at 7 bases. Germline trimming cut 1 base from V and 4 bases from J; bases unmatched to any gene: 13. Germline CDR1 is MGHRA and CDR2 is YSYEKL. This CDR3 has 17 residues. The CDR3: CASSQGDRVLGTYEQYF. CDR3 sequence (DNA): TGCGCCAGCAGCCAAGGAGACAGGGTCCTTGGTACTTACGAGCAGTACTTC.

This chain connects TRBV19 to TRBJ2-7; a possible D gene is TRBD2 (5 bases). V lost 5 bases and J lost 2, with 10 bases in between. Germline V gene data show CDR1 as LNHDA and CDR2 as SQIVND (reference sequence). There are 13 residues in the CDR3. For the CDR3, the DNA is TGTGCCAGTAGTTTCGGGGTTGCCTACGAGCAGTACTTC. This encodes CASSFGVAYEQYF.

The rearrangement joins TRBV18 to TRBJ1-4; 7 positions agree with TRBD1. Germline trimming cut 0 bases from V and 8 bases from J; bases unmatched to any gene: 6. CDR1 and CDR2 (germline): KGHSH, LQKENI. The CDR3 is made up of 15 amino acids. The CDR3 protein is CASSPPAGGGEKLFF. CDR3 nucleotides: TGTGCCAGCTCACCACCGGCAGGGGGAGGAGAAAAACTGTTTTTT.

The rearrangement joins TRBV3-1 (or the pseudogene TRBV3-2) to TRBJ1-2; 8 nucleotides match TRBD1. V was clipped by 4 bases and J by 4 bases; unmatched bases: 8. This CDR3 has 15 residues. Per germline, CDR1 LGHDT and CDR2 YNNKEL (reference sequence). The CDR3 region has the DNA TGTGCCAGCAGCCTCGGGACAGGTCGAACCTATGGCTACACCTTC. This encodes CASSLGTGRTYGYTF.

A remark on this clone: In the same sample, other DNA sequences code for this CDR3. The chain recombines TRBV5-1 with TRBJ2-5; D remains ambiguous. The CDR3 is 14 amino acids. Trimming removed 0 bases from V and 2 bases from J, with 8 bases in between. Germline CDR1 SGHRS, CDR2 YFSETQ. CDR3 nucleotides: TGCGCCAGCAGCTTGGGACGAGGTCAAGAGACCCAGTACTTC. Translated, it gives CASSLGRGQETQYF.

This clone was observed a handful of times. V is TRBV5-4 and J is TRBJ1-6; 9 bases align to TRBD1. Germline V gives CDR1 SGHNT, CDR2 YYREEE (reference sequence). The CDR3 consists of 14 residues. V gave up 4 bases and J gave up 9 bases; unmatched junction bases: 5. CDR3 nucleotides: TGTGCCAGCAGCCCGGGACAGGGAGTTTCACCCCTCCACTTT. It yields the protein CASSPGQGVSPLHF.

This clone came up many times. The chain couples TRBV19 to TRBJ1-5; possible D gene TRBD1, 6 bases. The CDR3 runs 15 residues. V lost 3 bases to trimming and J lost 5 bases, with 14 bases between them. Germline V CDR1 and CDR2: LNHDA, SQIVND (reference sequence). This CDR3 is CASSMRGTSHQPQHF. The CDR3 nucleotides are TGTGCCAGTAGTATGAGGGGGACCTCCCATCAGCCCCAGCATTTT.

The V call is TRBV14, the J call TRBJ2-5; TRBD1 might be the D (5 bases). The CDR3 runs 17 residues. V shed 4 bases and J shed 4 bases, with 22 bases lying between them. In germline, CDR1 is SGHDN, CDR2 FVKESK. The DNA for the CDR3 is TGTGCCAGCAGCCCTGGAAGTGTTTGGGGCGCACGAGAGACCCAGTACTTC. This sequence encodes CASSPGSVWGARETQYF. Full variable domain (missing parts from reference TRBV14 and TRBJ2-5): EAGVTQFPSHSVIEKGQTVTLRCDPISGHDNLYWYRRVMGKEIKFLLHFVKESKQDESGMPNNRFLAERTGGTYSTLKVQPAELEDSGVYFCASSPGSVWGARETQYFGPGTRLLVL.

This sequence joins TRBV27 and TRBJ1-2, with 8 bases aligning to TRBD1. Germline CDR1 is MNHEY and CDR2 is SMNVEV (reference sequence). With 5 bases clipped from V and 8 bases from J, the junction kept 16 bases outside the gene matches. CDR3 length equals 16 residues. The CDR3 DNA reads as TGTGCCAGCAGTCCCCTAATCCTGACAGGGGCCCGCGGCTACACCTTC. It yields the protein CASSPLILTGARGYTF.

The chain combines TRBV9 with TRBJ2-3, with 7 bases that match TRBD1. V shed 0 bases and J 4 bases; nucleotides not matched to a gene: 5. This CDR3 has 15 residues. The germline gives CDR1 SGDLS, CDR2 YYNGEE. The CDR3 reads CASSVDVRGSDTQYF. CDR3 sequence (DNA): TGTGCCAGCAGCGTAGATGTCAGGGGGTCAGATACGCAGTATTTT.

The chain has TRBV19 and TRBJ2-2; a possible D gene is TRBD2 (5 bases). The V end was cut by 3 bases, the J end by 7 bases, with 6 bases between. Per germline, CDR1 LNHDA and CDR2 SQIVND (reference sequence). The CDR3 has 12 residues. CDR3 amino acids: CASSMEDGELFF. Written as DNA, the CDR3 is TGTGCCAGTAGTATGGAGGACGGGGAGCTGTTTTTT.

The chain employs TRBV5-1 and TRBJ1-1; a possible D gene is TRBD1 (6 bases). Germline V gene lookup returns CDR1 SGHRS and CDR2 YFSETQ. The CDR3 spans 16 residues. Trimming removed 2 bases at V and 3 bases at J, with 17 bases between. The CDR3 DNA sequence: TGCGCCAGCAGCTTTTTTGGGGGGGGCGCGGACACTGAAGCTTTCTTT. It translates to CASSFFGGGADTEAFF.

The chain joins TRBV27 to TRBJ1-2; tentative D call: TRBD1 (5 bases). Germline loops: CDR1 MNHEY, CDR2 SMNVEV (reference sequence). The germline V and J ends were trimmed by 2 bases and 3 bases, with 13 bases remaining between them. CDR3 length: 15 residues. CDR3 amino acids: CASSLGRWGDYGYTF. CDR3 nucleotides: TGTGCCAGCAGTTTAGGGAGGTGGGGGGACTATGGCTACACCTTC.

This clone was recorded a few times. The chain links TRBV5-6 to TRBJ2-3; weak D call: TRBD2 (5 bases). Germline V lookup: CDR1 SGHDT, CDR2 YYEEEE. The CDR3 extends over 16 amino acids. Trimming took off 0 bases at V and 2 bases at J, with 13 bases between the two ends. CDR3 bases: TGTGCCAGCAGCTTGGGGCTAGCAGAACACACAGATACGCAGTATTTT. Its protein is CASSLGLAEHTDTQYF. Filled out from reference TRBV5-6 and TRBJ2-3, the complete variable domain reads DAGVTQSPTHLIKTRGQQVTLRCSPKSGHDTVSWYQQALGQGPQFIFQYYEEEERQRGNFPDRFSGHQFPNYSSELNVNALLLGDSALYLCASSLGLAEHTDTQYFGPGTRLTVL.

This clone was seen more than once but under ten times. The J gene is TRBJ1-3, the V gene TRBV27; unclear D gene. Germline loops: CDR1 MNHEY, CDR2 SMNVEV (reference sequence). Trimming shortened V by 3 bases and J by 0 bases, and 12 bases separated the two germline ends. This CDR3 has 16 residues. CDR3 nucleotides: TGTGCCAGCAGTTTTTCCTGGGCTCCCTCTGGAAACACCATATATTTT. Protein: CASSFSWAPSGNTIYF.

V gene TRBV19 combines with J gene TRBJ2-1; 7 bases fit TRBD1. Germline-derived CDR1 and CDR2 are LNHDA and SQIVND (reference sequence). The CDR3 sequence is 19 residues long. Unmatched junction bases numbered 20, after V lost 7 bases and J lost 2 bases. This CDR3 reads CASTIQGQNRLKTYNEQFF. CDR3 in DNA: TGTGCCAGTACGATCCAGGGACAGAACCGGCTTAAGACCTACAATGAGCAGTTCTTC.

This sequence joins TRBV5-1 and TRBJ2-2, with 9 positions matching TRBD1. CDR3 length: 15 amino acids. The trim removed 2 bases at V and 4 bases at J, leaving 3 bases unmatched. CDR1 is SGHRS and CDR2 is YFSETQ in the germline V gene. In DNA form, the CDR3 reads TGCGCCAGCAGCTTCCGACAGGGGGGCACCGGGGAGCTGTTTTTT. Its translation is CASSFRQGGTGELFF.

This clone appeared once. The J gene is TRBJ1-2, the V gene TRBV7-9; D might be TRBD1 (6 bases). This CDR3 is built from 13 residues. Germline assignment: CDR1 SEHNR and CDR2 FQNEAQ (reference sequence). V was shortened by 5 bases and J by 4 bases, with 11 bases between the two germline ends. The CDR3 nucleotides read TGTGCCAGCAGCGAGGACAGTTTCTATGGCTACACCTTC. Protein sequence: CASSEDSFYGYTF.

The gene calls are TRBV15 and TRBJ1-2, with D uncertain. The CDR3 length is 12 residues. Germline assignment: CDR1 LNHNV and CDR2 YYDKDF (reference sequence). Trimming pared 4 bases from V and 5 bases from J, leaving 8 bases between. The CDR3 bases are TGTGCCACCAGCACCCTAAGTTATGGCTACACCTTC. It yields the protein CATSTLSYGYTF.